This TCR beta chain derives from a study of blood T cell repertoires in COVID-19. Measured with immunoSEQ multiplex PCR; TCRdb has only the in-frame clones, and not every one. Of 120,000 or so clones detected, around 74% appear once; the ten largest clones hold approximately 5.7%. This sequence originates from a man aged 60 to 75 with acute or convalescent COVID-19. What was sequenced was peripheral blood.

CDR3 DNA sequence: TGTGCCAGTAGTATAGAGATGGGAGGATTAGGGAATCAGCCCCAGCATTTT. It codes for CASSIEMGGLGNQPQHF. V usage is TRBV19 and J usage is TRBJ1-5, with unresolved D. The germline V gene has CDR1 LNHDA and CDR2 SQIVND (reference sequence). CDR3 length equals 17 residues. V lost 0 bases, J lost 4 bases, and 16 bases lay in between.